This T cell receptor beta chain was identified during a study of Graves' ophthalmopathy and Graves' hyperthyroidism. The study, taken as a whole, reports: Thyroid clonotypes that were expanded above 0.001 frequency mostly also appeared in blood.

Physicians reached a diagnosis by relying on clinical symptoms, serum thyroxine, TRAb, thyroid ultrasound and orbital computed tomography. With regard to this clonotype: Its antigen is as yet unknown.

Amplification of the TCR beta CDR3 regions used RNA transcripts (as template). HTBI-primed first-round RT-PCR preceded second-round multiplex PCR. MiXCR, run by TCRdb on the multiplex PCR reads, gives a single entry per CDR3 protein. The table lists more than 1,000,000 distinct CDR3 sequences, less than 45% of them singletons, with 11% in the top ten. The ends were cut back, 11 bases at V and 6 bases at J, with 14 bases in the middle. The CDR3 loop spans 13 amino acids. In germline, CDR1 is SNHLY, CDR2 FYNNEI. The J gene is TRBJ1-6, the V gene TRBV2; possibly TRBD1 for D (5 bases). The material sequenced was peripheral blood or thyroid tissue (not recorded which). The clonotype originates from an adult man with Graves' hyperthyroidism. The CDR3 loop is CAGAGPANSPLHF. The CDR3, as DNA: TGTGCCGGGGCAGGGCCAGCTAATTCACCCCTCCACTTT.